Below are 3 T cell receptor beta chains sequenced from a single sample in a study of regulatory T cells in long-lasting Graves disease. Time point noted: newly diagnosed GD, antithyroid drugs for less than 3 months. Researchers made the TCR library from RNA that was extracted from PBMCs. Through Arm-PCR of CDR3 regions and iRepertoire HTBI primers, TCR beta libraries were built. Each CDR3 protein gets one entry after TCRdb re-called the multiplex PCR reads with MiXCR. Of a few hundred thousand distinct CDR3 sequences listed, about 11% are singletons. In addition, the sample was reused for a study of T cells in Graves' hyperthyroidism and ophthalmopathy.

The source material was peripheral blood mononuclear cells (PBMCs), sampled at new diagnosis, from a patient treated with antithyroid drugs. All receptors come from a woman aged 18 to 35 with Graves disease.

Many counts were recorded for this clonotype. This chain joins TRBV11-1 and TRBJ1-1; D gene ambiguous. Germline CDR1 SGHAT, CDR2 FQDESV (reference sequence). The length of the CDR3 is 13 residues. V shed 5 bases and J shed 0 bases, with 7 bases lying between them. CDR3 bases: TGTGCCAGCAGCCGATGGGTGAACACTGAAGCTTTCTTT. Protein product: CASSRWVNTEAFF. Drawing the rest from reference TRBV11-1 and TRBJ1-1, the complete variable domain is EAEVAQSPRYKITEKSQAVAFWCDPISGHATLYWYRQILGQGPELLVQFQDESVVDDSQLPKDRFSAERLKGVDSTLKIQPAELGDSAMYLCASSRWVNTEAFFGQGTRLTVV.

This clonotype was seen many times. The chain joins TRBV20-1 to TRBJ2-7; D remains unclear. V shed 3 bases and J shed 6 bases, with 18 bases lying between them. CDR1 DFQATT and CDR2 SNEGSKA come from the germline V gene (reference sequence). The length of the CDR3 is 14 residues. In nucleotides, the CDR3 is TGCAGTGCTAGCCGCGGTGGGCAGCCCGGCGAGCAGTACTTC. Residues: CSASRGGQPGEQYF.

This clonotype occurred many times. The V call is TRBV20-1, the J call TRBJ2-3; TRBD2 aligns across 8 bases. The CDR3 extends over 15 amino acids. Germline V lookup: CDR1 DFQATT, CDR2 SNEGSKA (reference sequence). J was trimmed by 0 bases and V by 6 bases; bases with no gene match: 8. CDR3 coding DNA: TGCAGTGCCTATGTTCGCGGGGGGAGCACAGATACGCAGTATTTT. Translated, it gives CSAYVRGGSTDTQYF.